The sequence of this T cell receptor (beta chain) was determined in a study of blood T cell repertoires in COVID-19. Study context: Material from acute and convalescent COVID-19 was sourced from the United States, Italy and Spain.

In its sample, this clone was seen a few times. Original processing methods: Amplified reference gene primers provided the basis for estimating nucleated cell counts. Only in-frame clones appear in the TCRdb table, and some are missing; sequencing was by immunoSEQ multiplex PCR. D and trimming come from the DNA, and the V and J calls and clone size come from that table. The sample includes 110,000 to 150,000 clones, approximately 90% of them seen just once. Germline CDR1 reads SGHRS; CDR2 reads YFSETQ. V dropped 3 bases and J dropped 1 base, with 8 bases sitting between them. The CDR3 loop spans 14 amino acids.

The sequence was obtained from a woman aged 80 or older with acute or convalescent COVID-19. The chain recombines TRBV5-1 with TRBJ1-3; D might be TRBD1 (6 bases). Sequencing was carried out using peripheral blood. This CDR3 is CASSSGQSGNTIYF. CDR3 nucleotides: TGCGCCAGCAGCTCAGGACAGTCTGGAAACACCATATATTTT.